This T cell receptor (beta chain) was found in a study of CD8+ T cells in alopecia areata (dated by TCRdb to 2017 to 2018). For context, the study as a whole: Treated patients were enrolled in an open-label pilot trial of oral tofacitinib, 5 to 10 mg twice daily, for moderate-to-severe alopecia areata. Tofacitinib was given for 6 to 18 months, followed by 6 months of follow-up off drug to assess delayed response and recurrence. The study used high-throughput TCRbeta sequencing to examine T cell clonal expansion in alopecia areata, in both the C3H/HeJ mouse model and human patients. In humans, TCRbeta sequencing was performed on scalp tissue and on sorted CD4+ and CD8+ peripheral blood T cells from healthy controls and from patients with patchy or totalis/universalis alopecia areata. Patients on tofacitinib were biopsied at baseline and after 4 and 24 weeks of treatment, and several of the patients also had a later scalp biopsy. Scalp clonality was compared among normal scalp (n=4), patchy alopecia areata scalp (n=8), and alopecia totalis/universalis scalp (n=8). RNA was obtained with the PAXgene miRNA kit for fixed scalp, the miRNeasy kit for PBMCs, and the RNeasy kit for mouse skin. Amplification of TCRbeta CDR3 regions was done by immunoSEQ multiplex PCR using 35 Vbeta forward primers and 13 Jbeta reverse primers.

Reading the label with the study, this specimen's time point is: baseline before oral tofacitinib. Lesional scalp punch biopsies and peripheral blood were obtained from alopecia areata patients. PBMCs were isolated by density centrifugation and stained for CD3, CD4 and CD8, after which CD4+ and CD8+ T cells were sorted on a FACSAria. The CDR3 runs 16 amino acids, cysteine and phenylalanine included. The sequence is cut down to CDR3 DNA, 48 bases in frame from base 1. Taken from the germline V gene, the CDR1 and CDR2 loops are LGHNA and YSLEER. The junction shows trimming of 1 base on V and 4 bases on J, plus 14 bases between the germline ends. As regards this clone: The antigen this receptor binds is unknown. No base qualities exist here, and no much larger clone lies one base off it.

The receptor library was made with the immunoSEQ multiplex PCR assay. RNA was extracted from all samples and reverse transcribed into cDNA as template for TCR sequencing. SuperScript III was used to make first-strand cDNA, primed with a 2:1 mix of oligo-dT and random hexamers. A synthetic immune receptor repertoire was used to assess amplification bias, and residual bias was removed computationally. In the original analysis: Raw reads were preprocessed for error removal, and CDR3 was defined according to IMGT conventions as running from the conserved cysteine to phenylalanine. Clonality was computed by normalizing Shannon entropy by log2 of the number of productive unique TCRs and subtracting the result from 1. CD4 or CD8 identity of scalp clones was inferred by cross-referencing scalp TCRbeta sequences with sorted blood CD4 and CD8 repertoires. This is the immuneACCESS table as TCRdb keeps it, with only in-frame sequences that have V and J called. A part of the clones is gone; compared with another copy, unresolved V genes explain less than half, and the rest is unexplained. D and trimming were read from the DNA, whereas the V and J calls and clone size are those reported in that table. This sample is represented by 150,000 or so clones; around 49% of them were singletons. The ten top clones hold over 15% of the sample.

Summary of the overall study and its limitations: Unlike mouse skin, where gammadelta T cells dominate, normal human skin contains resident alphabeta T cells that get sequenced too, which complicates analysis of the scalp TCR repertoire. Compared with mice, TCR sequences shared between patients were less clear, possibly partly because of HLA diversity across the patient population. Lesional scalp, especially in alopecia totalis/universalis, showed higher clonality and more expanded CD8+ clones than normal scalp, suggesting antigenic drive.

The source of this sequence is a human donor with alopecia areata. The starting material was CD8+ T cells sorted from blood, obtained at week 0. Here the chain combines TRBV4-3 and TRBJ2-1; the D gene identity is not certain. The CDR3 has the sequence CASSQVPPRGYNEQFF. The nucleotide sequence is given as TGCGCCAGCAGCCAAGTCCCGCCCAGAGGATACAATGAGCAGTTCTTC.